The 5 T cell receptor beta chains below were found in one sample sequenced in a study of blood T cell repertoires in COVID-19. Only in-frame clones appear in the TCRdb table, and some are missing; sequencing was by immunoSEQ multiplex PCR. The sample holds some 120,000 clones, just under 85% seen once. The sequenced sample was peripheral blood. The receptors originated from a woman in her 50s with acute or convalescent COVID-19.

The rearrangement uses TRBV7-2 and TRBJ1-6, with D unclear. The CDR3 covers 16 residues. Trimming cost V 1 base and J 0 bases, with 7 bases left between them. Germline CDR1 is SGHTA and CDR2 is FQGNSA. The CDR3 protein is CASSLDPGSYNSPLHF. The DNA of the CDR3 is TGTGCCAGCAGCTTAGATCCCGGCTCCTATAATTCACCCCTCCACTTT.

Here the CDR3 reads CASSPTQINTEAFF. CDR3 nucleotide sequence: TGTGCCAGCTCACCAACACAGATCAACACTGAAGCTTTCTTT. The chain combines TRBV18 with TRBJ1-1; D gene unclear. CDR1 is KGHSH, CDR2 LQKENI, per germline. V shed 2 bases and J shed 2 bases, with 9 bases lying between them. The CDR3 is 14 residues long. The whole variable domain, filled in from reference TRBV18 and TRBJ1-1, reads NAGVMQNPRHLVRRRGQEARLRCSPMKGHSHVYWYRQLPEEGLKFMVYLQKENIIDESGMPKERFSAEFPKEGPSILRIQQVVRGDSAAYFCASSPTQINTEAFFGQGTRLTVV.

About this clone itself: Other nucleotide sequences from this sample produce the same CDR3. The chain couples TRBV9 to TRBJ2-1; D not certain. Germline V gene data show CDR1 as SGDLS and CDR2 as YYNGEE. V gave up 0 bases and J gave up 2 bases, with 6 bases separating them. CDR3 length: 14 residues. CDR3 region: CASSVGGTYNEQFF. The CDR3 DNA sequence: TGTGCCAGCAGCGTAGGCGGAACCTACAATGAGCAGTTCTTC.

There are a few counts of this clone. This chain uses TRBV3-1 (or the pseudogene TRBV3-2) with TRBJ1-2; D remains ambiguous. The length of the CDR3 is 15 residues. CDR1 is LGHDT and CDR2 is YNNKEL in the germline V gene (reference sequence). Trimming took 0 bases from V and 4 from J, leaving 12 bases between them. The DNA for the CDR3 is TGTGCCAGCAGCCAAGATCCTCAGACACCCTATGGCTACACCTTC. Its protein product is CASSQDPQTPYGYTF.

The V gene is TRBV30, the J gene TRBJ1-2; 10 nucleotides agree with TRBD1. The CDR3 contains 14 residues. Unmatched junction bases numbered 6, after V lost 2 bases and J lost 6 bases. Germline CDR1 reads GTSNPN; CDR2 reads SVGIG (reference sequence). The DNA of the CDR3 is TGTGCCTGGAGTCAAAGACAGGGGGCGAATGGCTACACCTTC. Its protein is CAWSQRQGANGYTF.